This T cell receptor (beta chain) emerged from a study of blood T cell repertoires in COVID-19. At the level of the study: Some COVID-19 samples were acute and others convalescent; all came from the United States, Italy and Spain. The analysed material was cDNA or gDNA that came from T cells, B-cell-depleted T cells, or PBMCs.

Per the study methods: Amplification with reference gene primers provided the estimates of nucleated cell counts. Profiling relied on immunoSEQ multiplex PCR, and the TCRdb table lists in-frame clones only, not all of them. V, J and clone size are taken as reported in that table, and D and trimming were inferred from the DNA itself. The profile shows about 150,000 clones, around nine tenths of them singletons. CDR1 is MNHEY and CDR2 is SMNVEV in the germline V gene (reference sequence). Trimming left V 5 bases short and J 4 bases short, with 16 bases between. The CDR3 contains 15 residues. The specimen was peripheral blood. V usage is TRBV27 and J usage is TRBJ2-3; D remains unclear. This clonotype was obtained from a woman aged 45 to 65 with active or convalescent COVID-19. CDR3 sequence reads: CASSPYGPNSDTQYF. CDR3 coding DNA: TGTGCCAGCAGTCCTTATGGGCCTAACTCAGATACGCAGTATTTT.